This T cell receptor beta chain was obtained from a study of T cells after yellow fever vaccination. This clonotype was picked up many times. Its antigen is undetermined. CDR1 is MNHEY and CDR2 is SMNVEV in the germline V gene (reference sequence). CDR3 length equals 12 residues. V dropped 6 bases and J dropped 6 bases, with 6 bases sitting between them. The authors made TCR cDNA by 5'RACE template switching, adding a universal primer site and UMIs. TCRdb analysed the 5' RACE reads with MiXCR anew, one entry per CDR3 protein. The sample lists almost 30,000 distinct CDR3 sequences, about 5% occurring once. The study, taken as a whole, reports: Weaker overall was a secondary response that nonetheless peaked faster, on day 5 versus 15.

The J gene is TRBJ1-6, the V gene TRBV27, with D hard to call. This sequence originates from a man aged 25 to 40 who received the YFV17D yellow fever vaccine. The sample here was CD8+ T cells sorted from PBMCs, taken 10 days after the yellow fever booster vaccination. This CDR3 reads CASSWVNSPLHF. The CDR3 DNA reads as TGTGCCAGCAGCTGGGTTAATTCACCCCTCCACTTT.